The entry below describes one T cell receptor beta chain. Its antigen is unidentified. It was with a sample-barcoded 5' primer and a J-beta primer mix that a second PCR of about 6 to 12 cycles was run. TCRdb fed the 5' RACE reads into MiXCR, producing one record per CDR3 protein. The table includes over 1,500,000 distinct CDR3 sequences, around 48% detected once. This sample was included in a study of blood T cells in healthy people across ages. Findings and caveats of the study: Leaving the PBMCs unsorted stopped any conclusive comparison of naive versus antigen-experienced cells.

The length of the CDR3 is 16 residues. CDR1 is DFQATT, CDR2 SNEGSKA, per germline (reference sequence). V was trimmed by 6 bases and J by 2 bases, leaving 20 bases between them. The sample consisted of blood. The chain joins TRBV20-1 to TRBJ1-5; D possibly corresponds to TRBD1 (5 bases). This clonotype originated in a woman in her forties in good health. CDR3: CSASGTPLRGNQPQHF. In DNA form, the CDR3 reads TGCAGTGCCTCCGGGACCCCGTTGAGGGGCAATCAGCCCCAGCATTTT.